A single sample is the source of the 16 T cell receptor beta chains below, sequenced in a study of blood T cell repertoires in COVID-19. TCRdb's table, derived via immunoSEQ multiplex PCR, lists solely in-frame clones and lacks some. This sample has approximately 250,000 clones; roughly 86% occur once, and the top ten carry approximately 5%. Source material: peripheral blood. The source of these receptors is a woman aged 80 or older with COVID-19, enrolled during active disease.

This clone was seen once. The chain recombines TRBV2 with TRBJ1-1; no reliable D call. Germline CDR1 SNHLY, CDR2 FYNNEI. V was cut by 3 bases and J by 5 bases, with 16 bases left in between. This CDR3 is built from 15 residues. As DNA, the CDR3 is TGTGCCAGCAGTGACCCGCTAGGCCGAGAGACTGAAGCTTTCTTT. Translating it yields CASSDPLGRETEAFF.

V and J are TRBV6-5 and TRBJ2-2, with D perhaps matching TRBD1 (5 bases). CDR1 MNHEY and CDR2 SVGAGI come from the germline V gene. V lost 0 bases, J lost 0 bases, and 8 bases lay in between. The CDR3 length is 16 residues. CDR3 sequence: CASSYSGRANTGELFF. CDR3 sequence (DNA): TGTGCCAGCAGTTACTCTGGCAGGGCGAACACCGGGGAGCTGTTTTTT.

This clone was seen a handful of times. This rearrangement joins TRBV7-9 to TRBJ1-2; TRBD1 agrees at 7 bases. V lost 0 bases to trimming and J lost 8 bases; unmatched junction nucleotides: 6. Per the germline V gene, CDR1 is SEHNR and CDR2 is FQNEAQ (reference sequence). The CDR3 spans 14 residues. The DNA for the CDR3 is TGTGCCAGCAGCTTAGCATTGACAGGGTTCGGCTACACCTTC. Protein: CASSLALTGFGYTF.

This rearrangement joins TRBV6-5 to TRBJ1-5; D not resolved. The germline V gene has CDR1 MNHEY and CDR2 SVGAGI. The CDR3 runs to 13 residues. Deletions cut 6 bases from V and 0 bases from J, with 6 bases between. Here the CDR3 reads CASRTHSNQPQHF. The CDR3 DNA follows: TGTGCCAGCAGGACTCATAGCAATCAGCCCCAGCATTTT.

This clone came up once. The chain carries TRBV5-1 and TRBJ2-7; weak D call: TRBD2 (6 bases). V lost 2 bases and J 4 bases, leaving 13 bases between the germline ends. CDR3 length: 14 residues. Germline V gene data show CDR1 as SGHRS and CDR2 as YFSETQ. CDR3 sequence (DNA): TGCGCCAGCAGCTTAGTGGGACTGAATTACGAGCAGTACTTC. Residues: CASSLVGLNYEQYF.

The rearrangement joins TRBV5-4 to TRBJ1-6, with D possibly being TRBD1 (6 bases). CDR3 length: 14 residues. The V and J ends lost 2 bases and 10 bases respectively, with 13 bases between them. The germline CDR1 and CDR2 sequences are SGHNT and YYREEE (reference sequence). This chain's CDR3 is CASSLRQGNSPLHF. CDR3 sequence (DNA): TGTGCCAGCAGCTTACGGCAGGGGAACTCACCCCTCCACTTT.

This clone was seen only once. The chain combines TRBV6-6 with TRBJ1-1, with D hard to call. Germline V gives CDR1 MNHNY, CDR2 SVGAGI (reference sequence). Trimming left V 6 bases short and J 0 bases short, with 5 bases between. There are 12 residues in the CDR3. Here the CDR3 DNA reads TGTGCCAGCAGGTCCATGAACACTGAAGCTTTCTTT. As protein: CASRSMNTEAFF.

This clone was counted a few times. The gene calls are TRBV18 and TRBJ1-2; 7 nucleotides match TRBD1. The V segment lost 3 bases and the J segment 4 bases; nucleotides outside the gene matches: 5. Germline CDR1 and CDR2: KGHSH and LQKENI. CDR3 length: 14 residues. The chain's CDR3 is CASSPGQSGYGYTF. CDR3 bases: TGTGCCAGCTCACCGGGACAGTCCGGCTATGGCTACACCTTC.

The CDR3 reads CASSLAVVRNYGYTF. The CDR3 DNA is TGTGCCAGCAGCTTGGCAGTCGTCCGTAACTATGGCTACACCTTC. The chain carries TRBV5-8 and TRBJ1-2; D is ambiguous. Per germline, CDR1 SGHTS and CDR2 YDEGEE. The CDR3 totals 15 residues. V gave up 0 bases and J gave up 1 base, with 10 bases separating them.

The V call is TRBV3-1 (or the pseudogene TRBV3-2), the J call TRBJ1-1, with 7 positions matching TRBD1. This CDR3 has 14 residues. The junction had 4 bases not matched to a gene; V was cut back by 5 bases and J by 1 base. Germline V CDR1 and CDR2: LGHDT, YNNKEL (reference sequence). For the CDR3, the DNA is TGTGCCAGCAGCATCCGACAGGGGAACACTGAAGCTTTCTTT. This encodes CASSIRQGNTEAFF.

CDR3 bases: TGTGCCAGCAGTCTAATTGAGGGTCAGCCCCAGCATTTT. Translating it yields CASSLIEGQPQHF. The rearrangement uses TRBV28 and TRBJ1-5; D not certain. CDR1 MDHEN and CDR2 SYDVKM come from the germline V gene. The CDR3 has 13 amino acids. The V and J ends lost 5 bases and 6 bases respectively, with 11 bases between them.

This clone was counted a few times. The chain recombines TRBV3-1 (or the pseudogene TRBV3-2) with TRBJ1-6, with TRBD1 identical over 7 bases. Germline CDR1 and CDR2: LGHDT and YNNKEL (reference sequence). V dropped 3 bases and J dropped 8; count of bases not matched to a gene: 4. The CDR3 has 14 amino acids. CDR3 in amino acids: CASSQTGTDSPLHF. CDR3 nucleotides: TGTGCCAGCAGCCAGACAGGGACCGATTCACCCCTCCACTTT.

The CDR3 DNA is TGTGCCAGCAGCCCACAGGGGTCAGGTTCACCCCTCCACTTT. This encodes CASSPQGSGSPLHF. This chain links TRBV6-5 with TRBJ1-6; TRBD1 agrees at 7 bases. J lost 9 bases, V lost 6 bases, and 8 bases had no gene match. Germline lookup yields CDR1 MNHEY and CDR2 SVGAGI. The CDR3 spans 14 residues.

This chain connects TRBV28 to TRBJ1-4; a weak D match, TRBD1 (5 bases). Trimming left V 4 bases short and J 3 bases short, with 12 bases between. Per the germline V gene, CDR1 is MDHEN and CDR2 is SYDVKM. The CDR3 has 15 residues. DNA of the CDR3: TGTGCCAGCAGTTCCTCGGGGGGAGCTAATGAAAAACTGTTTTTT. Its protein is CASSSSGGANEKLFF.

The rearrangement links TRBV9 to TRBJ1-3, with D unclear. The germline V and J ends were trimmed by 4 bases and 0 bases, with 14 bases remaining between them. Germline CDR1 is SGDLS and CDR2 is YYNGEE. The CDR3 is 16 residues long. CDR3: CASSPADGNSGNTIYF. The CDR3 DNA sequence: TGTGCCAGCAGCCCCGCGGACGGGAACTCTGGAAACACCATATATTTT.

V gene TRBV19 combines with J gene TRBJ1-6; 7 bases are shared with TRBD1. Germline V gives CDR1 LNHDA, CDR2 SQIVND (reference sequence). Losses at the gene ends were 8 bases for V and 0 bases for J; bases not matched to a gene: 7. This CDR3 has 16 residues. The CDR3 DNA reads TGTGCCAGTTCCAGGGGGGATAGCTCCTATAATTCACCCCTCCACTTT. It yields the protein CASSRGDSSYNSPLHF.